This paragraph covers one T cell receptor beta chain sequence. What it recognizes is unknown. This entry comes from a study of post-analysis software for immune sequencing data. Overall study: In terms of disease course, relapsing-remitting, secondary progressive and progressive-relapsing multiple sclerosis were included. Broader study findings: Strong co-clustering by F measure linked samples that shared a preparation batch. The study found TRBV5-6, TRBV5-1 and TRBV20-1 among five or six TRBV segments more frequent in patients than controls.

The TCR beta cDNA libraries carried unique molecular identifiers. Between roughly 1 and 10 million T cells gave rise to 500,000 to 650,000 cDNA molecules. Each CDR3 protein gets one entry after TCRdb re-called the PCR reads with MiXCR. The table has 430,000 or so distinct CDR3 sequences, roughly 40% seen once. V shed 5 bases and J 3 bases; nucleotides not matched to a gene: 5. CDR3 size: 16 residues. From germline, CDR1 is LGHDT and CDR2 YNNKEL (reference sequence). The gene calls are TRBV3-1 and TRBJ2-2; 11 bases agree with TRBD2. Material for sequencing was blood. This TCR came from a girl aged 2-10 years with multiple sclerosis. Here the CDR3 reads CASSYGTSGDTGELFF. The DNA for the CDR3 is TGTGCCAGCAGCTACGGGACTAGCGGAGACACCGGGGAGCTGTTTTTT. The variable domain in full, completed from reference TRBV3-1 and TRBJ2-2, reads DTAVSQTPKYLVTQMGNDKSIKCEQNLGHDTMYWYKQDSKKFLKIMFSYNNKELIINETVPNRFSPKSPDKAHLNLHINSLELGDSAVYFCASSYGTSGDTGELFFGEGSRLTVL.